This T cell receptor beta chain was found in a study of response to subunit inactivated influenza vaccine. Study results and caveats: The authors suggested that every seasonal influenza vaccination recruits few new T cells.

This CDR3 is built from 17 residues. CDR1 and CDR2 (germline): LGHNA, YSLEER. V lost 0 bases, J lost 5 bases, and 10 bases stayed unmatched. MiXCR was run by TCRdb on the RT-PCR reads, yielding one entry per CDR3 protein. The sample records over 650,000 distinct CDR3 sequences, about 18% being singletons. Only one count was recorded for this clonotype. The antigen is unknown. The TCR was taken from a man aged 50 or older who received an inactivated influenza vaccine. The specimen was PBMCs from blood, collected 4 to 6 days after vaccination. The J gene is TRBJ2-5, the V gene TRBV4-3, with 9 bases identical to TRBD1. DNA for the CDR3: TGCGCCAGCAGCCAAGAACTAGGGACAGGGTCGTATGAGACCCAGTACTTC. It is translated as CASSQELGTGSYETQYF.